The 18 T cell receptor beta chains below come from one sample, sequenced in a study of neurological immune-mediated disorders (dated by TCRdb to the late 2010s). The library was obtained by 5' RACE. This sample was sequenced with an Illumina HiSeq 2500. The public sequencing data were trimmed at Q25 with fastp and processed into clonotypes with MiXCR by TCRdb, which kept only in-frame beta chains. Entries are consolidated by CDR3 protein sequence, retaining the most common genes and DNA. This sample has 100,000 or so distinct CDR3 sequences in its table, and around 3.3% of those were observed once. The top ten clones comprise roughly 6% of the sample. The sequenced sample consisted of PBMCs. These receptor sequences come from a woman under 30 with multiple sclerosis.

This clonotype occurred many times. The chain combines TRBV5-1 with TRBJ1-4; D is unclear. The CDR3 consists of 14 residues. The V and J ends lost 1 base and 5 bases respectively, with 9 bases between them. The germline CDR1 and CDR2 sequences are SGHRS and YFSETQ. The CDR3 spells CASSLSGLNEKLFF. In DNA, the CDR3 is TGCGCCAGCAGCTTGTCCGGGCTCAATGAAAAACTGTTTTTT.

As to this clonotype: This may come from a read error, since a much larger clone is one base off. The rearrangement links TRBV10-3 to TRBJ1-1; the match to TRBD1 covers 9 bases. The CDR3 runs to 11 residues. Germline loops: CDR1 ENHRY, CDR2 SYGVKD. The CDR3 here is CDVGQGTEAFF. Written as DNA, the CDR3 is TGTGACGTGGGACAGGGCACTGAAGCTTTCTTT.

Ten or more counts support this clonotype. The chain employs TRBV5-5 and TRBJ2-4; 7 nucleotides agree with TRBD1. Trimming at V came to 1 base and at J to 6 bases, leaving 4 bases not matched to a gene. The CDR3 has 14 amino acids. Germline values: CDR1 SGHKS, CDR2 YYEKEE (reference sequence). CDR3 residues: CASSLTDRANIQYF. Written as DNA, the CDR3 is TGTGCCAGCAGCTTGACCGACAGGGCAAACATTCAGTACTTC.

This clonotype was recorded at least ten times. This rearrangement joins TRBV20-1 to TRBJ2-7; no firm D call. The CDR3 runs 12 residues. V was trimmed by 3 bases and J by 0 bases, leaving 6 bases between them. The germline CDR1 and CDR2 sequences are DFQATT and SNEGSKA (reference sequence). The CDR3 loop reads CSASASSYEQYF. The CDR3 bases are TGCAGTGCTAGTGCCAGCTCCTACGAGCAGTACTTC.

This clonotype was observed at least ten times. The rearrangement joins TRBV4-1 to TRBJ2-1, with D unclear. The V gene lost 3 bases and the J gene lost 7 bases, with 13 bases spanning the gap. The CDR3 consists of 14 residues. Germline values: CDR1 MGHRA, CDR2 YSYEKL. CDR3 residues: CASSQLLRRNEQFF. CDR3 coding DNA: TGCGCCAGCAGCCAGCTCCTTAGGCGGAATGAGCAGTTCTTC.

This clonotype has at least ten counts. In DNA, the CDR3 is TGCGCCAGCGGCCAGGCTTACAATGAGCAGTTCTTC. This sequence encodes CASGQAYNEQFF. The chain uses TRBV5-1 and TRBJ2-1; D not resolved. The CDR3 is 12 residues long. V was cut by 7 bases and J by 4 bases, with 9 bases left in between. The germline V gene encodes CDR1 SGHRS and CDR2 YFSETQ.

This clonotype was seen ten or more times. V gene TRBV29-1 combines with J gene TRBJ2-1, with 13 positions matching TRBD2. The V gene's germline CDR1 is SQVTM and CDR2 ANQGSEA. This CDR3 is built from 15 residues. The V segment lost 4 bases and the J segment 10 bases; nucleotides outside the gene matches: 10. The CDR3: CSVVVRTSGSWEQFF. DNA for the CDR3: TGCAGCGTTGTGGTGAGGACTAGCGGGAGTTGGGAGCAGTTCTTC.

This chain links TRBV30 with TRBJ1-3; no firm D call. Trimming stripped 1 base from V and 0 bases from J, with 10 bases between. Germline CDR1 and CDR2: GTSNPN and SVGIG (reference sequence). This CDR3 comprises 15 residues. Written as DNA, the CDR3 is TGTGCCTGGAGTGGGGAGGCGACCTCTGGAAACACCATATATTTT. Protein: CAWSGEATSGNTIYF.

There are many counts of this clonotype. The chain links TRBV11-2 to TRBJ2-2; 7 bases match TRBD1. The V segment lost 4 bases and the J segment 0 bases; nucleotides outside the gene matches: 5. The germline V gene has CDR1 SGHAT and CDR2 FQNNGV. This CDR3 contains 16 residues. The CDR3 sequence: CASSSPGQSNTGELFF. Written as DNA, the CDR3 is TGTGCCAGCAGCTCACCGGGACAGTCGAACACCGGGGAGCTGTTTTTT.

The table lists this clonotype with many counts. This sequence joins TRBV3-1 and TRBJ2-5; the D call may be TRBD1 or TRBD2 (5 bases each). The CDR3 is made up of 15 amino acids. V was trimmed by 4 bases and J by 1 base, leaving 13 bases between them. Germline V lookup: CDR1 LGHDT, CDR2 YNNKEL (reference sequence). The CDR3 nucleotides are TGTGCCAGCAGCCCGGGGACCGTGTTCCAAGAGACCCAGTACTTC. Its protein product is CASSPGTVFQETQYF.

This clonotype occurred many times. J is TRBJ2-3 and V is TRBV7-2; TRBD1 aligns across 7 bases. Germline lookup yields CDR1 SGHTA and CDR2 FQGNSA. V shed 6 bases, J shed 3 bases, and the junction held 6 bases outside the gene matches. This CDR3 comprises 14 residues. CDR3 coding DNA: TGTGCCAGCAGTCGACAGGGTGGAACAGATACGCAGTATTTT. The encoded protein is CASSRQGGTDTQYF.

This clonotype was counted ten times or more. Relative to the germline gene, one junction end is altered; a read error may explain this. This chain joins TRBV7-2 and TRBJ2-1, with TRBD2 matching 8 bases. The germline gives CDR1 SGHTA, CDR2 FQGNSA. There are 16 residues in the CDR3. The DNA for the CDR3 is TGTGCCAGCACCTTAGCGGGACAAATCTTCTACAATGAGCAGTTCTTC. Protein sequence: CASTLAGQIFYNEQFF.

This clonotype was picked up many times. V is TRBV5-1 and J is TRBJ2-1, with 9 bases lining up with TRBD1. The CDR3 runs to 14 residues. Germline V gene lookup returns CDR1 SGHRS and CDR2 YFSETQ. CDR3 bases: TGCGTAACCTCCGGGACAGGGCCCTACAATGAGCAGTTCTTC. Its translation: CVTSGTGPYNEQFF.

The sample holds a few counts of this clonotype. The chain links TRBV4-1 to TRBJ1-4; weak D call: TRBD1 (5 bases). The CDR3 length is 15 residues. Trimming stripped 4 bases from V and 1 base from J, with 10 bases between. Germline CDR1 reads MGHRA; CDR2 reads YSYEKL. CDR3 nucleotide sequence: TGCGCCAGCAGCCTAACAGGAGGAACTAATGAAAAACTGTTTTTT. Residues: CASSLTGGTNEKLFF.

In its sample, this clonotype was seen a few times. The V gene is TRBV6-2 or TRBV6-3, the J gene TRBJ2-1, with a weak D call TRBD2 (7 bases). The CDR3 covers 15 residues. Between the trimmed V and J ends, which lost 6 bases and 7 bases, there was a span of 19 bases. Germline-derived CDR1 and CDR2 are MNHEY and SVGEGT. The DNA of the CDR3 is TGTGCCAGCAGAACGGGTGGGGGGGCCTGGAATGAGCAGTTCTTC. Translation: CASRTGGGAWNEQFF.

This clonotype was observed at least ten times. CDR3 sequence (DNA): TGTGCCAGCAGTTGGAACCGGGACCCCGGTTCAAACGAGCAGTTCTTC. Translating gives CASSWNRDPGSNEQFF. The rearrangement joins TRBV6-5 to TRBJ2-1, with D perhaps TRBD1 or TRBD2 (5 bases each). This CDR3 spans 16 amino acids. V lost 4 bases and J lost 10, with 23 bases in between. CDR1 is MNHEY and CDR2 is SVGAGI in the germline V gene.

This clonotype was counted at least ten times. The chain is built from TRBV10-3 and TRBJ1-1; D remains ambiguous. The germline V and J ends were trimmed by 5 bases and 4 bases, with 20 bases remaining between them. This CDR3 is 16 amino acids long. Germline V CDR1 and CDR2: ENHRY, SYGVKD. CDR3 loop: CAISPNRGPGGTEAFF. CDR3 coding DNA: TGTGCCATCAGTCCAAACCGGGGTCCAGGAGGCACTGAAGCTTTCTTT.

To note about this clonotype: A much larger clone sits a single nucleotide away, making a read error possible. The rearrangement links TRBV12-3 or TRBV12-4 to TRBJ2-6, with D possibly being TRBD1 or TRBD2 (5 bases each). The CDR3 length is 14 residues. V gave up 7 bases and J gave up 5 bases, with 12 bases separating them. CDR3 loop: CASTPGPRANVLTF. For the CDR3, the DNA is TGTGCCAGCACCCCGGGACCTAGGGCCAACGTCCTGACTTTC.